Here is one T cell receptor beta chain with its context. Its target is not known. Trimming took off 2 bases at V and 9 bases at J, with 11 bases between the two ends. The CDR3 consists of 13 residues. The V gene's germline CDR1 is KGHSH and CDR2 LQKENI. The data stem from a study of persistence of HIV-infected CD4 T cells. An overlapping HIV-1 Gag peptide pool stimulated these cells at about 1 ug/peptide/mL. CD40L/CD69 double-negative CD45RO-high memory CD4+ T cells were collected. The immunoSEQ assay was version 4, run in survey mode. The data were produced by immunoSEQ multiplex PCR, yet TCRdb's version contains in-frame clones alone and is incomplete. The sample consists of around 42,000 clones, about 80% of them appearing once.

This material consisted of CD4+ T cells sorted from PBMCs after approximately 19-hour stimulation, taken from a patient who received antiretroviral therapy. The TCR was taken from an adult man with HIV who was CMV-seropositive. V and J are TRBV18 and TRBJ2-1; D not certain. CDR3 nucleotides: TGTGCCAGCTCACCATCCAAGTCGGGTGAGCAGTTCTTC. It yields the protein CASSPSKSGEQFF.